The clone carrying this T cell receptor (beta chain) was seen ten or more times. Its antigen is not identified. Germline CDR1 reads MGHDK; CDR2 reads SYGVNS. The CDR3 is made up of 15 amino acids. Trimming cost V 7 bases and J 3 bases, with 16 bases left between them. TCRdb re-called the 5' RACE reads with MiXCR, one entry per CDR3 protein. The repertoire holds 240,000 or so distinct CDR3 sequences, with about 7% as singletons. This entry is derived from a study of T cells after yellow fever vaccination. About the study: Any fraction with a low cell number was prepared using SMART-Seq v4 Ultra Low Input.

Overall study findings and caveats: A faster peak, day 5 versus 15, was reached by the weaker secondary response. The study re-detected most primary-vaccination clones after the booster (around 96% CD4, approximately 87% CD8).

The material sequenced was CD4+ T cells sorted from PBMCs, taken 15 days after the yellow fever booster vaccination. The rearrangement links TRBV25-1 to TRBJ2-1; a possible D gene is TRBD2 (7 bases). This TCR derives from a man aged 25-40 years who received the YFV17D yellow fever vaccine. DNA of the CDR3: TGTGCCAGCACCTGGGGGCGGGAGTTCTACAATGAGCAGTTCTTC. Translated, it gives CASTWGREFYNEQFF.